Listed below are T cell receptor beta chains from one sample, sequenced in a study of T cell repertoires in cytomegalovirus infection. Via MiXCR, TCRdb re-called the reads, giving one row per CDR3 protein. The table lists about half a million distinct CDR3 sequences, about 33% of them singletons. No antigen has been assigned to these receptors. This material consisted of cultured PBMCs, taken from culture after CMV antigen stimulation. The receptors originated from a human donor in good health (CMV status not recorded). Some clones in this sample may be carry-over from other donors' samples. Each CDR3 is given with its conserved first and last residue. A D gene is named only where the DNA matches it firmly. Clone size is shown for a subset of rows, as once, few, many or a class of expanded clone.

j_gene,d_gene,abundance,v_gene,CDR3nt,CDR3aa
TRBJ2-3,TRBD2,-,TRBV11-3,TGTGCCAGCAGCTTATGGACTAGCGGGAGGGCAACAGATACGCAGTATTTT,CASSLWTSGRATDTQYF
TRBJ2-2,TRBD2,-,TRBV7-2,TGTGCCAGCAGCTTAAGCGGGACTAGTCGCGGGGAGCTGTTTTTT,CASSLSGTSRGELFF
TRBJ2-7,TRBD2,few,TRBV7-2,TGTGCCAGCAGCTTAATCGGCGGGGGCTACGAGCAGTACTTC,CASSLIGGGYEQYF
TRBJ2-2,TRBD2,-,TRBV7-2,TGTGCCAGCACGCGCCCGGGACTAGTCGTCGGGGAGCTGTTTTTT,CASTRPGLVVGELFF
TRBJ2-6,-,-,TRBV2,TGTGCCAGCACTAATACCTTAGACTCTGGGGCCAACGTCCTGACTTTC,CASTNTLDSGANVLTF
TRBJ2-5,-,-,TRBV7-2,TGTGCCAGCAGCTACCCGGTGGGAGGGGGCAAGACCCAGTACTTC,CASSYPVGGGKTQYF
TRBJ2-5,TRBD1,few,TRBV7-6,TGTGCCAGCAGCTTGTACCGGGACAGGCGGCGGGCGTCACAAGAGACCCAGTACTTC,CASSLYRDRRRASQETQYF
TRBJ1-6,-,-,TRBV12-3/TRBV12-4,TGTGCCAGCGTAGACCAGATAGACTATAATTCACCCCTCCACTTT,CASVDQIDYNSPLHF
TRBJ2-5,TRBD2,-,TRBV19,TGTGCCAGTAGTACCTACAGCGGGAGTGGAGAGACCCAGTACTTC,CASSTYSGSGETQYF
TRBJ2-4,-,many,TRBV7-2,TGTGCCAGCAGCTTAGCCCGGGCGCCCCCCATTCAGTACTTC,CASSLARAPPIQYF
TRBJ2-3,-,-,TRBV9,TGTGCCAGCAGCCCTGAGCTAGGCAGGAAGGGAGATACGCAGTATTTT,CASSPELGRKGDTQYF
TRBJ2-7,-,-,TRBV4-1,TGCGCCAGCAGCCAAACACAATTGTACGAGCAGTACTTC,CASSQTQLYEQYF
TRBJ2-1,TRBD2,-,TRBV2,TGTGCCAGCAGTGATTCCAAGGTAGCGGGAGACTACAATGAGCAGTTCTTC,CASSDSKVAGDYNEQFF
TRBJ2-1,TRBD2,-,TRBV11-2,TGTGCCAGCAGCTTAAGTTCGGCGGGAGACCATTTCAATGAGCAGTTCTTC,CASSLSSAGDHFNEQFF
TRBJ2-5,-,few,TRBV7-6,TGTGCCAGCAGCTTTCGGGTGCCCGCCGGGGGACTGGGCAGGGAAGAGACCCAGTACTTC,CASSFRVPAGGLGREETQYF
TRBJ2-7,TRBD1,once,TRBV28,TGTGCCAGCAGTAGGACAGGGGGGTACTACGAGCAGTACTTC,CASSRTGGYYEQYF
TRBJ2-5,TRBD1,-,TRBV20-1,TGCAGTGCTGGGGCAGGGACAGGGGGCCCGGGAGAGACCCAGTACTTC,CSAGAGTGGPGETQYF
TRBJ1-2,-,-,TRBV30,TGTGCCTGGAGTGTACAGTTTGCGGGCTACACCTTC,CAWSVQFAGYTF
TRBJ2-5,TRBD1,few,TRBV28,TGTGCCAGCAATTCACCGGGACAGGGGACAGAGACCCAGTACTTC,CASNSPGQGTETQYF
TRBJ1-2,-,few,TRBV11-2,TGTGCCAGCAGCTTAAACGAATATTCCTATGGCTACACCTTC,CASSLNEYSYGYTF
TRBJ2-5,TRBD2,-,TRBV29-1,TGCAGCGTTGACGTACTAGCGAATCAAGAGACCCAGTACTTC,CSVDVLANQETQYF
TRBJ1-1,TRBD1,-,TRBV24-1,TGTGCCACCAGTGATAGGCAGGGGGACACTGAAGCTTTCTTT,CATSDRQGDTEAFF
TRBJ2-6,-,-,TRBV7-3,TGTGCCAGCAGCTCCGACGGTTCTGGGGCCAACGTCCTGACTTTC,CASSSDGSGANVLTF
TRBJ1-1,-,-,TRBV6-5,TGTGCCAGCAGGACCAGCTTGGGCGCTTTCTTT,CASRTSLGAFF
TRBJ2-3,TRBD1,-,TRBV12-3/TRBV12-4,TGTGCCAGCAGTCGCCCACAGGGGGGAGCAGATACGCAGTATTTT,CASSRPQGGADTQYF
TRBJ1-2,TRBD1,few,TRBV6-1,TGTGCCAGCAGTCAAACGGACAGGGCCCTTCGCTACACCTTC,CASSQTDRALRYTF
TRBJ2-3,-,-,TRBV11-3,TGTGCCAGCAGCTTAGATTGGGGATCAGATACGCAGTATTTT,CASSLDWGSDTQYF
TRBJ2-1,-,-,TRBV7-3,TGTGCCAGCAGCCCATCTCCGGCCTTGCATGAGCAGTTCTTC,CASSPSPALHEQFF
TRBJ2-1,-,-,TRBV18,TGTGCCAGCTCAGACTCCCAGGGCGGGGTCTACAATGAGCAGTTCTTC,CASSDSQGGVYNEQFF
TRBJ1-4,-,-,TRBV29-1,TGCAGCGTCCTTGGGTTGGGAGAAAAACTGTTTTTT,CSVLGLGEKLFF
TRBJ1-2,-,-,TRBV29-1,TGCAGCGTTGTAGGACCGCTTTATGGCTACACCTTC,CSVVGPLYGYTF
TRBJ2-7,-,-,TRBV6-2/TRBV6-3,TGTGCCAGCAGTTACGGAATGGGGTCTACCCCCGAGCAGTACTTC,CASSYGMGSTPEQYF
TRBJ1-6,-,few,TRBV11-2,TGTGCCAGCAGCGGAGGCAGGTCGCGGAATTCACCCCTCCACTTT,CASSGGRSRNSPLHF
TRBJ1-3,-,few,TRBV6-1,TGTGCCAGCAGTGAAGTTCGTAGCGCCGGCCCGGCCATATATTTT,CASSEVRSAGPAIYF
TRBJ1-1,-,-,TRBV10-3,TGTGCCATCAGTGAGCCAGGGGTGAACACTGAAGCTTTCTTT,CAISEPGVNTEAFF
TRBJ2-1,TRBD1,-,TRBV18,TGTGCCAGCTCACCGTCCGGGACAGCCCTTAGAAATGAGCAGTTCTTC,CASSPSGTALRNEQFF
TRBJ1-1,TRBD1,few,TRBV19,TGTGCCAGTAGCCCCCGGGACAGAAACACTGAAGCTTTCTTT,CASSPRDRNTEAFF
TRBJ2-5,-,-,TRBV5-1,TGCGCCAGCAGAATGGACGGTCCCGGGACCCAGTACTTC,CASRMDGPGTQYF
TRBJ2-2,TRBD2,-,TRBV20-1,TGCAGTGCCCTGACTAGCGGGAGGTTAAACACCGGGGAGCTGTTTTTT,CSALTSGRLNTGELFF
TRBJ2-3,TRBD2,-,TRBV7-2,TGTGCCAGCAGCTTAGGCTCCCTAGCGGGGACAGATACGCAGTATTTT,CASSLGSLAGTDTQYF
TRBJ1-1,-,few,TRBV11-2,TGTGCCAGCAGCTTAGAGTTCTTTAGGACTGAAGCTTTCTTT,CASSLEFFRTEAFF
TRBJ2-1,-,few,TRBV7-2,TGTGCCAGCAGCTTACAGGGATTGATTGACAATGAGCAGTTCTTC,CASSLQGLIDNEQFF
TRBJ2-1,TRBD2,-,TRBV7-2,TGTGCCAGCAGCTTGCTAGCGGGGTTTGGCAATGAGCAGTTCTTC,CASSLLAGFGNEQFF
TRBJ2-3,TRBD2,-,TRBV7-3,TGTGCCAGCAGCTTAATGCCTAACGCAGGGACTAGCGGTGGGAGCACAGATACGCAGTATTTT,CASSLMPNAGTSGGSTDTQYF
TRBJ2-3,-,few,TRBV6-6,TGTGCCAGCAGTTACTCTGACGGATACGGAGATACGCAGTATTTT,CASSYSDGYGDTQYF
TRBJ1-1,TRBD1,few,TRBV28,TGTGCCAGCCTCGTCCAGACAGGGTCCCCTGAAGCTTTCTTT,CASLVQTGSPEAFF
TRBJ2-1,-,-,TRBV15,TGTGCCACCAGCAGAGAAATCCACAATGAGCAGTTCTTC,CATSREIHNEQFF
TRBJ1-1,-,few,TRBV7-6,TGTGCCAGCAGCCCAACGGGGCAAGTGAACACTGAAGCTTTCTTT,CASSPTGQVNTEAFF
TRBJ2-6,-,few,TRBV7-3,TGTGCCAGCAGCTTTTACTCTGGGGCCAACGTCCTGACTTTC,CASSFYSGANVLTF
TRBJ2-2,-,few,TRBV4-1,TGCGCCAGCAGCCAACCTCTAGGGCGGGGAAGCGCGAACACCGGGGAGCTGTTTTTT,CASSQPLGRGSANTGELFF